This TCR beta chain was captured in a study of beta chain features in type 1 diabetes. General study points: Across all four CD4+ subsets, people with type 1 diabetes showed modestly shorter TCRB CDR3s.

With respect to this clone: The antigen is undetermined.

Sorting with CD45RO/CCR7/CD25/CD127/CD95/CD27 yielded naive, central memory, regulatory and stem-like memory CD4+ cells. Trimming shortened V by 4 bases and J by 8 bases, and 21 bases separated the two germline ends. This CDR3 has 17 residues. Looked up from germline, CDR1 is MGHRA and CDR2 is YSYEKL. The authors reverse transcribed all of the isolated RNA, so sequencing captured expressed TCRB transcripts. Data came from immunoSEQ multiplex PCR; TCRdb stores just in-frame clones and leaves some out. The sample holds 200,000 to 300,000 clones; approximately 20% are singletons and the top ten take 0.028%.

This clonotype was sampled from a middle-aged woman with type 1 diabetes. The sample consisted of naive CD4+ T cells from blood. This chain uses TRBV4-1 with TRBJ1-6, with D possibly matching TRBD1 (6 bases). The CDR3 DNA reads as TGCGCCAGCAGCCCATCTCCGGGACACCAAAAGGATTCACCCCTCCACTTT. Translating gives CASSPSPGHQKDSPLHF.